A single sample gave rise to the 8 T cell receptor beta chains below, sequenced in a study of graft-versus-host responses after intestinal transplantation. TCRdb's table, derived via immunoSEQ multiplex PCR, lists solely in-frame clones and lacks some. This table holds around 30,000 clones, 87% found once. The sequenced sample was PBMCs, obtained nearly 470 days after intestinal transplantation. The receptors derive from a human patient who received an intestinal transplant, so some T cells may come from the graft donor.

CDR3 bases: TGTGCCTGGACCGGGGGAGCGGGAAACGAGCAGTACTTC. Protein sequence: CAWTGGAGNEQYF. The chain is built from TRBV30 and TRBJ2-5, with TRBD2 identical over 7 bases. The DNA end is a closer match to TRBJ2-7, so the J assignment may be wrong. The length of the CDR3 is 13 residues. The germline gives CDR1 GTSNPN, CDR2 SVGIG (reference sequence).

This clone was seen a few times. V is TRBV7-3 and J is TRBJ2-2; 7 positions agree with TRBD1. The CDR3 extends over 14 amino acids. V lost 4 bases, J lost 6 bases, and 5 bases stayed unmatched. CDR1 is SGHTA and CDR2 is FQGTGA in the germline V gene. CDR3 DNA sequence: TGTGCCAGCAGCTCGACAGGGATCGCCGGGGAGCTGTTTTTT. Translating gives CASSSTGIAGELFF.

There are a few counts of this clone. The V gene is TRBV5-8, the J gene TRBJ1-5; D unclear. The CDR3 runs 14 residues. The ends were cut back, 0 bases at V and 3 bases at J, with 7 bases in the middle. Germline loops: CDR1 SGHTS, CDR2 YDEGEE. In DNA, the CDR3 is TGTGCCAGCAGCTTGGGTAGGATCAATCAGCCCCAGCATTTT. Translated, it gives CASSLGRINQPQHF.

V and J are TRBV6-5 and TRBJ1-2, with D possibly being TRBD1 (6 bases). There are 13 residues in the CDR3. Germline assignment: CDR1 MNHEY and CDR2 SVGAGI. The V end lost 6 bases, the J end lost 8 bases, and 16 bases lay between the germline ends. The CDR3 nucleotides read TGTGCCAGCAGCGGGAACAGGGAATTAGGCTACACCTTC. The encoded protein is CASSGNRELGYTF.

This chain uses TRBV5-1 with TRBJ1-4; no clear D gene. The CDR3 consists of 16 residues. Trimming removed 0 bases at V and 4 bases at J, with 13 bases between. CDR1 is SGHRS and CDR2 is YFSETQ in the germline V gene. The CDR3 reads CASSLALDGFNEKLFF. The CDR3 nucleotides are TGCGCCAGCAGCTTGGCCCTGGACGGATTTAATGAAAAACTGTTTTTT.

This sequence joins TRBV4-3 and TRBJ1-2; tentatively, D is TRBD1 (5 bases). Trimming removed 1 base from V and 3 bases from J, with 15 bases in between. The CDR3 runs to 16 residues. The germline V gene has CDR1 LGHNA and CDR2 YSLEER. CDR3 amino acids: CASSQGWQGRDYGYTF. The CDR3 DNA is TGCGCCAGCAGCCAAGGATGGCAGGGTCGAGACTATGGCTACACCTTC.

The V and J genes are TRBV10-3 and TRBJ2-3; TRBD2 aligns across 10 bases. Germline V gene data show CDR1 as ENHRY and CDR2 as SYGVKD. With V trimmed by 10 bases and J by 2 bases, 12 bases remained unmatched. The CDR3 runs 16 residues. CDR3 protein: CATLEGLAGDTDTQYF. CDR3 coding DNA: TGTGCCACCTTGGAGGGGCTAGCGGGAGACACAGATACGCAGTATTTT.

By sample fraction, this clone is hyperexpanded. Other DNA sequences within the sample encode an identical CDR3. The J gene is TRBJ2-7, the V gene TRBV30, with D perhaps TRBD1 or TRBD2 (6 bases each). Trimming cost V 4 bases and J 2 bases, with 15 bases left between them. The CDR3 runs 14 residues. The V gene's germline CDR1 is GTSNPN and CDR2 SVGIG (reference sequence). CDR3 coding DNA: TGTGCCTGGACCCGTCCGGGGGCTCCCTACGAGCAGTACTTC. Translating gives CAWTRPGAPYEQYF.